This T cell receptor (beta chain) was sequenced in a study of cytomegalovirus exposure and HLA in healthy donors. The J segment lost 5 bases and the V segment lost 8 bases, leaving 5 bases of the junction unmatched. Germline V lookup: CDR1 MNHNS, CDR2 SASEGT. The CDR3 spans 14 residues. General observations from the study: Equally common other TCR beta chains were less clonally expanded than HLA-associated ones, a later analysis found.

This clone occurred once. Antigen: not known. The PCR made use of 60 Vbeta and 13 Jbeta primers. Clones were sequenced by immunoSEQ multiplex PCR, and TCRdb holds only the in-frame ones, with some missing. Found here are over 120,000 clones, roughly four fifths of them singletons; the top ten hold about 7%. The source material was PBMCs. The chain carries TRBV6-1 and TRBJ2-3; 12 nucleotides line up with TRBD1. This receptor was obtained from a young man in good health and CMV-seronegative. DNA for the CDR3: TGTGCCAGCCAGGGACAGGGGGCAATAGATACGCAGTATTTT. It codes for CASQGQGAIDTQYF.